A single sample is the source of the 18 T cell receptor beta chains below, sequenced in a study of blood T cell repertoires in COVID-19. Method: immunoSEQ multiplex PCR; TCRdb's copy keeps in-frame clones and lacks some. The sample yields about 89,000 clones, over 70% seen once. The specimen was peripheral blood. These TCRs come from a woman older than 75 with acute or convalescent COVID-19.

V and J are TRBV5-4 and TRBJ2-2, with TRBD2 matching over 8 bases. The ends lost 4 bases at V and 4 bases at J; junction bases unmatched: 9. The CDR3 is made up of 16 amino acids. CDR1 and CDR2 (germline): SGHNT, YYREEE (reference sequence). The DNA for the CDR3 is TGTGCCAGCAGCATCGGACTAGCCGGACGCACCGGGGAGCTGTTTTTT. This translates into CASSIGLAGRTGELFF.

The chain is built from TRBV3-1 (or the pseudogene TRBV3-2) and TRBJ2-1; 12 bases fit TRBD2. The CDR3 length is 18 residues. Losses at the gene ends were 4 bases for V and 9 bases for J; bases not matched to a gene: 16. Germline V gene data show CDR1 as LGHDT and CDR2 as YNNKEL (reference sequence). The CDR3 region has the DNA TGTGCCAGCAGCCCTGCCGAGTTTGCTAGCGGGGGGGCCCGTGAGCAGTTCTTC. As protein: CASSPAEFASGGAREQFF.

A few counts support this clone. This chain uses TRBV15 with TRBJ1-2; 8 bases line up with TRBD1. The V segment lost 4 bases and the J segment 7 bases; nucleotides outside the gene matches: 11. The CDR3 is made up of 15 amino acids. CDR1 is LNHNV, CDR2 YYDKDF, per germline (reference sequence). For the CDR3, the DNA is TGTGCCACCAGCACTGGGACAGGCCGAGTAGGTGGCTACACCTTC. Translating it yields CATSTGTGRVGGYTF.

Turning to this clone: The same CDR3 can be traced to other DNA sequences in this sample. The chain uses TRBV12-3 or TRBV12-4 and TRBJ1-2, with a tentative D call TRBD1 (5 bases). The V and J ends lost 1 base and 4 bases respectively, with 7 bases between them. The CDR3 has 13 residues. CDR3 protein: CASSLGQGYGYTF. The DNA of the CDR3 is TGTGCCAGCAGTTTAGGGCAGGGCTATGGCTACACCTTC.

The rearrangement links TRBV3-1 (or the pseudogene TRBV3-2) to TRBJ1-2, with 9 bases that match TRBD1. The CDR3 sequence is 12 residues long. Germline CDR1 LGHDT, CDR2 YNNKEL (reference sequence). The V segment lost 6 bases and the J segment 7 bases; nucleotides outside the gene matches: 3. CDR3 DNA sequence: TGTGCCAGCAGTCGACAGGGGGGTGGCTACACCTTC. Translated: CASSRQGGGYTF.

This clone was seen a handful of times. The CDR3 coding sequence is TGTGCCAGCAGTTTTCGGGGTGTCGTAGCCTACGAGCAGTACTTC. Translated: CASSFRGVVAYEQYF. V is TRBV28 and J is TRBJ2-7; D might be TRBD2 (5 bases). Germline values: CDR1 MDHEN, CDR2 SYDVKM. Trimming pared 3 bases from V and 2 bases from J, leaving 14 bases between. CDR3 length equals 15 residues.

The V gene is TRBV11-3, the J gene TRBJ2-2, with TRBD1 as a possible D gene (5 bases). Between the trimmed V and J ends, which lost 0 bases and 7 bases, there was a span of 6 bases. This CDR3 is built from 13 residues. The germline CDR1 and CDR2 sequences are SGHNT and YENEEA. The CDR3: CASSLDDSGELFF. The CDR3 DNA is TGTGCCAGCAGCTTAGATGACAGCGGGGAGCTGTTTTTT.

The chain links TRBV7-8 to TRBJ1-4; D remains ambiguous. This CDR3 is 14 amino acids long. V was cut by 0 bases and J by 8 bases, with 10 bases left in between. Germline V gives CDR1 SGHVS, CDR2 FQNEAQ. The CDR3: CASSLAGPLEKLFF. CDR3 nucleotides: TGTGCCAGCAGCTTAGCTGGGCCCCTCGAAAAACTGTTTTTT. Full variable domain (outside the CDR3, taken from reference TRBV7-8 and TRBJ1-4): GAGVSQSPRYKVAKRGQDVALRCDPISGHVSLFWYQQALGQGPEFLTYFQNEAQLDKSGLPSDRFFAERPEGSVSTLKIQRTQQEDSAVYLCASSLAGPLEKLFFGSGTQLSVL.

The chain carries TRBV18 and TRBJ1-2, with D maybe TRBD1 (5 bases). Germline V gene lookup returns CDR1 KGHSH and CDR2 LQKENI. V was shortened by 3 bases and J by 0 bases, with 14 bases between the two germline ends. This CDR3 comprises 16 residues. The CDR3 region has the DNA TGTGCCAGCTCACCGGCGACAGTCGCCTCTAACTATGGCTACACCTTC. Translation gives CASSPATVASNYGYTF.

The rearrangement links TRBV19 to TRBJ1-2, with 9 nucleotides matching TRBD1. Looked up from germline, CDR1 is LNHDA and CDR2 is SQIVND (reference sequence). CDR3 length: 13 amino acids. V was pared by 7 bases and J by 4 bases, with 4 bases of the junction left unmatched. Here the CDR3 DNA reads TGTGCCAGTATGGACAGGGGACGCTATGGCTACACCTTC. Translating it yields CASMDRGRYGYTF. Full variable domain (missing parts from reference TRBV19 and TRBJ1-2): DGGITQSPKYLFRKEGQNVTLSCEQNLNHDAMYWYRQDPGQGLRLIYYSQIVNDFQKGDIAEGYSVSREKKESFPLTVTSAQKNPTAFYLCASMDRGRYGYTFGSGTRLTVV.

This chain connects TRBV20-1 to TRBJ2-1; TRBD2 might be the D (7 bases). The V end lost 3 bases, the J end lost 2 bases, and 11 bases lay between the germline ends. Looked up from germline, CDR1 is DFQATT and CDR2 is SNEGSKA (reference sequence). There are 14 residues in the CDR3. This chain's CDR3 is CSASRGGAYNEQFF. The DNA for the CDR3 is TGCAGTGCTAGTAGGGGGGGGGCCTACAATGAGCAGTTCTTC.

The chain is built from TRBV4-3 and TRBJ1-4; a weak D match, TRBD1 (5 bases). The length of the CDR3 is 16 residues. V gave up 3 bases and J gave up 8 bases, with 19 bases separating them. CDR1 and CDR2 (germline): LGHNA, YSLEER. The CDR3 sequence is CASSQNPTGIGEKLFF. As DNA, the CDR3 is TGCGCCAGCAGCCAGAACCCAACAGGTATCGGGGAAAAACTGTTTTTT.

This chain links TRBV21-1 with TRBJ1-6; the table names TRBD1, a call not compared with the DNA. TRBV21-1 is labeled a pseudogene. The CDR3 is 11 residues long. The CDR3 loop reads CAWTGVAPLHF. The CDR3 DNA sequence: TGTGCCTGGACAGGGGTGGCACCCCTCCACTTT.

The gene calls are TRBV11-2 and TRBJ1-1; D remains ambiguous. Germline assignment: CDR1 SGHAT and CDR2 FQNNGV. Trimming left V 5 bases short and J 3 bases short, with 19 bases between. The CDR3 runs 16 residues. The CDR3 region is CASSPRFSLLYTEAFF. The CDR3 DNA reads TGTGCCAGCAGCCCGAGGTTTAGCCTCCTTTACACTGAAGCTTTCTTT.

As concerns this clone: The sample holds other DNA sequences that translate to the same CDR3. J is TRBJ2-2 and V is TRBV29-1; no clear D. The CDR3 spans 13 residues. V was clipped by 5 bases and J by 3 bases, with 10 bases between them. The V gene's germline CDR1 is SQVTM and CDR2 ANQGSEA. This CDR3 reads CSVRVRDTGELFF. The DNA for the CDR3 is TGCAGCGTTCGAGTACGAGACACCGGGGAGCTGTTTTTT.

This chain connects TRBV7-8 to TRBJ1-2, with D tentatively TRBD1 (5 bases). This CDR3 contains 15 residues. Germline CDR1 reads SGHVS; CDR2 reads FQNEAQ. V was clipped by 1 base and J by 2 bases, with 11 bases between them. CDR3 loop: CASSLGGDSNYGYTF. For the CDR3, the DNA is TGTGCCAGCAGCTTAGGGGGTGACAGCAACTATGGCTACACCTTC.

The J gene is TRBJ2-5, the V gene TRBV9; the D gene is possibly TRBD2 (5 bases). Germline CDR1 reads SGDLS; CDR2 reads YYNGEE. The germline V and J ends were trimmed by 4 bases and 4 bases, with 14 bases remaining between them. This CDR3 contains 14 residues. DNA of the CDR3: TGTGCCAGCAGCTTGACCGGGATCCTAGAGACCCAGTACTTC. This encodes CASSLTGILETQYF.

The chain employs TRBV30 and TRBJ2-1, with 10 bases lining up with TRBD1. The trim removed 3 bases at V and 1 base at J, leaving 18 bases unmatched. There are 20 residues in the CDR3. From germline, CDR1 is GTSNPN and CDR2 SVGIG (reference sequence). CDR3 residues: CAWRSAGQGFSRLSYNEQFF. CDR3 nucleotides: TGTGCCTGGAGATCCGCGGGACAGGGGTTTAGTCGGTTGTCCTACAATGAGCAGTTCTTC.